This TCR beta chain emerged from a study of beta chain features in type 1 diabetes. Background on the study: All of the samples together had approximately 100,000,000 sorted cells examined.

As every portion of the isolated RNA was reverse transcribed, the sequencing read expressed TCRB transcripts. This table comes from immunoSEQ multiplex PCR, and its TCRdb copy is limited to in-frame clones, with some not included. The repertoire holds 350,000 to 450,000 clones, with approximately 16% as singletons. Trimming took off 0 bases at V and 12 bases at J, with 12 bases between the two ends. Germline V gene lookup returns CDR1 SGHTA and CDR2 FQGTGA. The CDR3 runs to 13 residues. This sequence was found in a woman aged 18-29 years in good health. The gene calls are TRBV7-3 and TRBJ2-1, with no clear D. Input material: naive CD4+ T cells from blood. In nucleotides, the CDR3 is TGTGCCAGCAGCTTAACCCAACCGAGTGGGCAGTTCTTC. Translation gives CASSLTQPSGQFF.